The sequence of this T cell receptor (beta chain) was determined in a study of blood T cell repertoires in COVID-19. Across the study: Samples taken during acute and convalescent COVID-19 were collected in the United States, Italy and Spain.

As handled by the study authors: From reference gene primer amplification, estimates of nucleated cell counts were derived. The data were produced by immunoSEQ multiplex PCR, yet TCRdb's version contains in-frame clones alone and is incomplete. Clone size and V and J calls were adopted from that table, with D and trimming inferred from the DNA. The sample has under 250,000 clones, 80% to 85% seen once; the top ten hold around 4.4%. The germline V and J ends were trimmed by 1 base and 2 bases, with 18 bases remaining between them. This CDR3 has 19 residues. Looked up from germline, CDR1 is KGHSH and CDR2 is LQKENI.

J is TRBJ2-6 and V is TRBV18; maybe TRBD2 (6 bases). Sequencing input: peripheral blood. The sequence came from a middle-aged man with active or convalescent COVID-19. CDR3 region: CASSPRVGGNGAGANVLTF. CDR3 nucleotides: TGTGCCAGCTCACCACGGGTAGGAGGGAATGGAGCTGGGGCCAACGTCCTGACTTTC.